Shown below are 14 T cell receptor beta chains from a single sample sequenced in a study of T cell responses to AZD1222 COVID-19 vaccine listed by TCRdb under 2021. The sample's time point label, in plain terms: baseline before first vaccination. The receptor library was made with the immunoSEQ multiplex PCR assay. In TCRdb, the immuneACCESS table is reduced to in-frame sequences with V and J assigned. These tables do not hold every clone; where another copy was compared, an unresolved V gene accounts for under half, and the others remain unexplained. A total of tens of thousands of clones appear in this sample, approximately 80% of them only once. The top ten hold roughly a fifth of the sample. Sequenced here: peripheral blood, sampled on day 0 of AZD1222 vaccination. These receptors were collected from an adult in good health.

The chain recombines TRBV10-2 with TRBJ1-4, with a weak D call TRBD1 (5 bases). This CDR3 has 14 amino acids. V was trimmed by 4 bases and J by 3 bases, leaving 9 bases between them. The germline gives CDR1 WSHSY, CDR2 SAAADI. This CDR3 is CASSAGQSNEKLFF. In nucleotides, the CDR3 is TGCGCCAGCAGTGCGGGGCAGTCTAATGAAAAACTGTTTTTT.

This chain joins TRBV2 and TRBJ1-1; D is possibly TRBD1 (5 bases). Germline V CDR1 and CDR2: SNHLY, FYNNEI. Trimming shortened V by 0 bases and J by 4 bases, and 12 bases separated the two germline ends. The CDR3 has 15 residues. The CDR3, as DNA: TGTGCCAGCAGTGAAGCGAGAGGGGTAGGCACTGAAGCTTTCTTT. Translation: CASSEARGVGTEAFF.

This clone has just one count. The chain uses TRBV28 and TRBJ2-5; 10 bases are shared with TRBD2. Trimming cost V 5 bases and J 5 bases; bases outside gene matches: 11. CDR1 and CDR2 (germline): MDHEN, SYDVKM. There are 16 residues in the CDR3. In DNA form, the CDR3 reads TGTGCCAGCAGTCTCCGAATAGCGGGGGGAGGGGAGACCCAGTACTTC. Protein: CASSLRIAGGGETQYF.

The V gene is TRBV2, the J gene TRBJ2-2; 7 bases match TRBD2. The CDR3 extends over 17 amino acids. Trimming cost V 2 bases and J 2 bases; bases outside gene matches: 8. CDR1 is SNHLY, CDR2 FYNNEI, per germline. The chain's CDR3 is CASSEWAGGGNTGELFF. The CDR3 DNA reads TGTGCCAGCAGTGAATGGGCGGGCGGGGGAAACACCGGGGAGCTGTTTTTT.

This clone was seen more than once but under ten times. This rearrangement joins TRBV6-5 to TRBJ1-4; the D is unclear. Germline CDR1 MNHEY, CDR2 SVGAGI. V was clipped by 6 bases and J by 6 bases, with 17 bases between them. The CDR3 consists of 15 residues. The CDR3 spells CASSPRWRVDEKLFF. The CDR3 DNA reads TGTGCCAGCAGCCCACGGTGGAGGGTCGATGAAAAACTGTTTTTT.

This clone was picked up one time. V usage is TRBV13 and J usage is TRBJ2-3; either TRBD1 or TRBD2 may fit D (5 bases each). There are 17 residues in the CDR3. Trimming took 1 base from V and 0 from J, leaving 14 bases between them. The V gene's germline CDR1 is PRHDT and CDR2 FYEKMQ (reference sequence). The CDR3 here is CASSLEGRASSTDTQYF. The DNA for the CDR3 is TGTGCCAGCAGCTTAGAGGGGCGGGCTTCTAGCACAGATACGCAGTATTTT.

This chain links TRBV27 with TRBJ2-3; weak D call: TRBD1 (5 bases). The germline gives CDR1 MNHEY, CDR2 SMNVEV (reference sequence). V lost 5 bases, J lost 0 bases, and 15 bases lay in between. This CDR3 spans 16 amino acids. The CDR3 reads CASSPGILRSTDTQYF. The CDR3 bases are TGTGCCAGCAGTCCAGGGATCTTGAGAAGCACAGATACGCAGTATTTT.

This rearrangement joins TRBV5-1 to TRBJ2-7; 7 bases map to TRBD2. Per germline, CDR1 SGHRS and CDR2 YFSETQ. The V segment lost 0 bases and the J segment 3 bases; nucleotides outside the gene matches: 9. This CDR3 spans 16 amino acids. CDR3 sequence: CASSLVGGRESYEQYF. CDR3 coding DNA: TGCGCCAGCAGCTTGGTTGGGGGGAGGGAGAGCTACGAGCAGTACTTC. Full variable domain (missing parts from reference TRBV5-1 and TRBJ2-7): KAGVTQTPRYLIKTRGQQVTLSCSPISGHRSVSWYQQTPGQGLQFLFEYFSETQRNKGNFPGRFSGRQFSNSRSEMNVSTLELGDSALYLCASSLVGGRESYEQYFGPGTRLTVT.

This chain connects TRBV28 to TRBJ1-5; TRBD1 agrees at 7 bases. This CDR3 has 14 amino acids. In germline, CDR1 is MDHEN, CDR2 SYDVKM. Trimming cost V 4 bases and J 4 bases; bases outside gene matches: 4. As DNA, the CDR3 is TGTGCCAGCAGTTCCGACAGGGCTAATCAGCCCCAGCATTTT. Its protein is CASSSDRANQPQHF.

J is TRBJ1-4 and V is TRBV5-1; TRBD1 aligns across 7 bases. CDR3 length: 14 amino acids. The germline V gene has CDR1 SGHRS and CDR2 YFSETQ. Germline trimming cut 4 bases from V and 3 bases from J; bases unmatched to any gene: 3. The CDR3 nucleotides are TGCGCCAGCAGCCCCCAGGGGGCTAATGAAAAACTGTTTTTT. Its translation is CASSPQGANEKLFF.

The chain uses TRBV27 and TRBJ2-6, with no clear D. The CDR3 totals 17 residues. The V gene's germline CDR1 is MNHEY and CDR2 SMNVEV (reference sequence). The V end was cut by 0 bases, the J end by 0 bases, with 9 bases between. The CDR3 coding sequence is TGTGCCAGCAGTTTATCCGCGGCAAGCTCTGGGGCCAACGTCCTGACTTTC. Translating it yields CASSLSAASSGANVLTF.

The rearrangement uses TRBV29-1 and TRBJ1-1; unclear D gene. CDR1 is SQVTM and CDR2 is ANQGSEA in the germline V gene. Trimming shortened V by 6 bases and J by 1 base, and 6 bases separated the two germline ends. The CDR3 covers 11 residues. CDR3 in amino acids: CSVIANTEAFF. The CDR3 DNA is TGCAGCGTCATAGCGAACACTGAAGCTTTCTTT.

This chain links TRBV7-2 with TRBJ2-1; D gene unclear. Germline V gives CDR1 SGHTA, CDR2 FQGNSA. V lost 5 bases and J 4 bases, leaving 9 bases between the germline ends. The CDR3 length is 13 residues. This chain's CDR3 is CASSTRQYNEQFF. The DNA for the CDR3 is TGTGCCAGCAGCACGAGACAATACAATGAGCAGTTCTTC.

The chain joins TRBV7-9 to TRBJ2-2; 7 bases match TRBD1. This CDR3 region has 14 residues. Germline trimming cut 7 bases from V and 9 bases from J; bases unmatched to any gene: 11. The V gene's germline CDR1 is SEHNR and CDR2 FQNEAQ (reference sequence). The CDR3 DNA reads as TGTGCCAGCATCAATGACAGGGTCGGAAGGGAGCTGTTTTTT. It yields the protein CASINDRVGRELFF.